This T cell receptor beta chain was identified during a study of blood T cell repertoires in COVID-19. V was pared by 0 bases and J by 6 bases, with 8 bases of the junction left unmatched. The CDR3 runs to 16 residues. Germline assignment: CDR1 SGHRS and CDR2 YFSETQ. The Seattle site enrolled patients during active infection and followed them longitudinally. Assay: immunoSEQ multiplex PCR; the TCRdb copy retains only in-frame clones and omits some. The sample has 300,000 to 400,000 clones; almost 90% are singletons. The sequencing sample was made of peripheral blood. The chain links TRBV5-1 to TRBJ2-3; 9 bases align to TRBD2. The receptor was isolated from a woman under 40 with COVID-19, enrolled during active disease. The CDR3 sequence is CASSLASLAGTDTQYF. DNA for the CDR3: TGCGCCAGCAGCTTGGCCAGTCTAGCGGGAACGGATACGCAGTATTTT.